These 4 T cell receptor beta chains came from one sample sequenced in a study of molecular identifiers for immune sequencing clone quantification. TCRdb re-analysed the PCR reads in MiXCR, keeping a single row per CDR3 protein. The sample holds about 65,000 distinct CDR3 sequences; less than 20% are singletons and the top ten take approximately 1.4%. The material sequenced was naive CD8+ T cells from blood, with Jurkat cell RNA spiked in. Regarding subset: FACS-sorted CD8+CD4-CCR7+CD45RA+ naive T cells. Every receptor here comes from a human donor in good health. Some libraries in this study had Jurkat cell RNA spiked in.

This clonotype was observed at least ten times. The CDR3 DNA sequence: TGCGCCAGCAGCCTCGTCACAGGGAGCTACGAGCAGTACTTC. The encoded protein is CASSLVTGSYEQYF. The chain joins TRBV4-1 to TRBJ2-7; TRBD1 is a possible D gene (6 bases). This CDR3 spans 14 amino acids. Trimming took off 4 bases at V and 3 bases at J, with 13 bases between the two ends. Per germline, CDR1 MGHRA and CDR2 YSYEKL.

The sample holds many counts of this clonotype. The CDR3, as DNA: TGTGCCTGGAGCGGACTAGCGGGAGAGGAGCAGTACTTC. This codes for CAWSGLAGEEQYF. V gene TRBV30 combines with J gene TRBJ2-7; 13 bases fit TRBD2. The CDR3 covers 13 residues. After removal of 3 bases from V and 7 bases from J, the junction contained 3 bases not matched to a gene. The V gene's germline CDR1 is GTSNPN and CDR2 SVGIG (reference sequence).

V gene TRBV12-3 or TRBV12-4 combines with J gene TRBJ2-1; TRBD2 agrees at 10 bases. The CDR3 has 17 residues. After removal of 7 bases from V and 1 base from J, the junction contained 10 bases not matched to a gene. CDR3 in amino acids: CASIGLAGAGSYNEQFF. The CDR3 nucleotides read TGTGCCAGCATAGGTCTAGCGGGAGCTGGTTCCTACAATGAGCAGTTCTTC.

The sample holds many counts of this clonotype. This sequence joins TRBV6-1 and TRBJ1-1, with a weak D call TRBD1 (5 bases). Germline V lookup: CDR1 MNHNS, CDR2 SASEGT. The CDR3 covers 15 residues. Trimming took off 0 bases at V and 2 bases at J, with 10 bases between the two ends. CDR3 sequence reads: CASSEARDGNTEAFF. Written as DNA, the CDR3 is TGTGCCAGCAGTGAAGCCCGGGACGGTAACACTGAAGCTTTCTTT.